This TCR beta chain derives from a study of lymphopenia after photon versus proton radiotherapy. Broader study findings: Larger post-nadir TCR diversity loss correlated inversely with survival in deceased patients. Photon-treated patients lost naive T cells and TCR diversity; proton-treated stayed stable. Post-nadir diversity loss with photons came from oligoclonal expansion, particularly CD8+ Temra cells.

Profiling relied on immunoSEQ multiplex PCR, and the TCRdb table lists in-frame clones only, not all of them. The data contain tens of thousands of clones, 94% of them singletons. A word on this clone: Antigen specificity is unknown.

This CDR3 has 13 residues. Trimming stripped 2 bases from V and 5 bases from J, with 10 bases between. Germline V gene lookup returns CDR1 SGDLS and CDR2 YYNGEE. The chain carries TRBV9 and TRBJ2-5; tentatively, D is TRBD2 (6 bases). This clonotype originated in a woman aged 45-65 years with cholangiocarcinoma. Material: peripheral blood, obtained from a patient treated with photon-based radiotherapy. The CDR3 loop is CASSVRDLETQYF. DNA for the CDR3: TGTGCCAGCAGCGTCCGGGACTTGGAGACCCAGTACTTC.